This T cell receptor beta chain is drawn from a study of breast tumors, draining lymph nodes, adjacent tissues. TCRdb ran MiXCR on the multiplex PCR reads and lists one entry per CDR3 protein. Here the sample spans approximately 170,000 distinct CDR3 sequences, 33% being singletons. Breast cancer patients provided tissue from their axillary draining lymph nodes. General observations from the study: Data only fit, rather than demonstrated, lymph node origin of most tumor T cells. Tumor repertoires ranked between lymph nodes and nontumor tissue in diversity, with V and J gene preferences.

A remark on this clonotype: Its antigen is not identified.

CDR1 is SGHTA and CDR2 is FQGTGA in the germline V gene. CDR3 size: 14 residues. V was shortened by 2 bases and J by 4 bases, with 11 bases between the two germline ends. The sample consisted of axillary lymph node tissue. This TCR was sampled from a female donor with breast cancer. Some clones in this sample may be carry-over from other donors' samples. The chain couples TRBV7-3 to TRBJ1-1; a possible D gene is TRBD1 (5 bases). CDR3 sequence reads: CASSLGPGLTEAFF. CDR3 nucleotide sequence: TGTGCCAGCAGCTTAGGACCGGGGCTCACTGAAGCTTTCTTT. Full variable domain (outside the CDR3, taken from reference TRBV7-3 and TRBJ1-1): GAGVSQTPSNKVTEKGKYVELRCDPISGHTALYWYRQSLGQGPEFLIYFQGTGAADDSGLPNDRFFAVRPEGSVSTLKIQRTERGDSAVYLCASSLGPGLTEAFFGQGTRLTVV.